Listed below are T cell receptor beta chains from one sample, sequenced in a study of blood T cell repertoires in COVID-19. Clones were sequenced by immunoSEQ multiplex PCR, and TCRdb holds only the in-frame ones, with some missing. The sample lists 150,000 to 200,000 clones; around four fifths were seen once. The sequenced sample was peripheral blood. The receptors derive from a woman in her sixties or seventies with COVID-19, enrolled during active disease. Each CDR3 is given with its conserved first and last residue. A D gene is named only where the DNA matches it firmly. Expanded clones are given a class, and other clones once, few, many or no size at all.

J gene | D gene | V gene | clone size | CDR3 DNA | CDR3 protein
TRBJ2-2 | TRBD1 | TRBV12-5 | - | TGTGCTAGTGGTCTCGGGACAGTTGTCACCGGGGAGCTGTTTTTT | CASGLGTVVTGELFF
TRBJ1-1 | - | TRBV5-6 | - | TGTGCCAGCAGCTTGGGCCTCAGGGCCCCATCGGGCACTGAAGCTTTCTTT | CASSLGLRAPSGTEAFF
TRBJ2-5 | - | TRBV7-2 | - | TGTGCCAGCAGCCTCGCGAGCGATGGACAAGAGACCCAGTACTTC | CASSLASDGQETQYF
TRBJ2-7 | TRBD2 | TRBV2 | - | TGTGCCAGCACCTCAGGCCTAGCGGGAGGCTTC | CASTSGLAGGF
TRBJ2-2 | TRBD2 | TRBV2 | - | TGTGCCAGCAGGACAGGACTAGCGGGAGGGATCACCGGGGAGCTGTTTTTT | CASRTGLAGGITGELFF
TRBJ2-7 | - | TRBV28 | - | TGTGCCAGCAGTTTAAAACCGGTGGCCTACGAGCAGTACTTC | CASSLKPVAYEQYF
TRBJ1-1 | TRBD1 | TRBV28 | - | TGTGCCAGTTCGGACAGGGGGCGTGCAAGGACTGAAGCTTTCTTT | CASSDRGRARTEAFF
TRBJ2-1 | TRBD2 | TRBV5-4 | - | TGTGCCAGCAGCTTAAGGGACGCGGGGGTAGATGAGCAGTTCTTC | CASSLRDAGVDEQFF
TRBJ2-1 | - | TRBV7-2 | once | TGTGCCAGCAGCTTTGGACAGCCCGTCTCCTACAATGAGCAGTTCTTC | CASSFGQPVSYNEQFF
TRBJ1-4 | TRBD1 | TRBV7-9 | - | TGTGCCAGCAGCTCTAGCTGGGACAGGGGTGAAAAACTGTTTTTT | CASSSSWDRGEKLFF
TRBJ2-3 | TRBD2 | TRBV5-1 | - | TGCGCCAGCAGCTTGGCGACTAGCGAATCGGCAGATACGCAGTATTTT | CASSLATSESADTQYF
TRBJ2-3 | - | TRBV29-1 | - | TGCAGCGTAAATTATCGGTTAACAGATACGCAGTATTTT | CSVNYRLTDTQYF
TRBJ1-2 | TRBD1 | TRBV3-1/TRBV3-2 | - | TGTGCCAGCAGCCAAGATACAGGGGGACATGGCTACACCTTC | CASSQDTGGHGYTF
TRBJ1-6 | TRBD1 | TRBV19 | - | TGTGCCAGTAGTATATCCTCAGGGGGCGCGCATAATTCACCCCTCCACTTT | CASSISSGGAHNSPLHF
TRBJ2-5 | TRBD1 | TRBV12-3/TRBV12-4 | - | TGTGCCAACTCACAGGGGTACGGGGAGACCCAGTACTTC | CANSQGYGETQYF
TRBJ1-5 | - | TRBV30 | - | TGTGCCTGGAGTCCAGGAGGGGTTCAGCCCCAGCATTTT | CAWSPGGVQPQHF
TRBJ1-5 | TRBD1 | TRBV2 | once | TGTGCCAGCAGACCCGGGACAGGGAGATCTCAGCCCCAGCATTTT | CASRPGTGRSQPQHF
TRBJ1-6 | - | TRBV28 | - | TGTGCCAGCAGTTCTCCTGCCCGCGATAATTCACCCCTCCACTTT | CASSSPARDNSPLHF
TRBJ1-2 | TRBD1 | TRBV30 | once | TGTGCCTGGAGTGTAAACAGGGGGCTTCCGATTGGAGGCTACACCTTC | CAWSVNRGLPIGGYTF
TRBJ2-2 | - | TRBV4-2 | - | TGTGCCAGCAGCCCCACCTTTGTGCGGCCGGGGGAGCTGTTTTTT | CASSPTFVRPGELFF
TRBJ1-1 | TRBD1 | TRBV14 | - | TGTGCCAGCAGCCGGGGACAGGGCCGGAGGACTGAAGCTTTCTTT | CASSRGQGRRTEAFF
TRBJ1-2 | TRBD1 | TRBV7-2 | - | TGTGCCAGCAGCTTAGCACCGGGACAGGCTTTCGGCTATGGCTACACCTTC | CASSLAPGQAFGYGYTF
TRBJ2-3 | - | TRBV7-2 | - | TGTGCCAGCAGCCAGGGACTGGGACCTAGCACAGATACGCAGTATTTT | CASSQGLGPSTDTQYF
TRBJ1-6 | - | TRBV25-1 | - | TGTGCCAGCAGTTCACAGGGTCTTACCTATAATTCACCCCTCCACTTT | CASSSQGLTYNSPLHF
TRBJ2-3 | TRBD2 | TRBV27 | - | TGTGCCAGCACCCCCGGATCGGGGGGATCCGATACGCAGTATTTT | CASTPGSGGSDTQYF
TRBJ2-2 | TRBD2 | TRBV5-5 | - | TGTGCCAGCAGCTTGGGCGGGAGGTATGCCGGGGAGCTGTTTTTT | CASSLGGRYAGELFF
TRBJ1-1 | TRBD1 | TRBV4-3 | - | TGCGCCAGCAGCCAGGACGTGACAGGGGTTGCTTTCTTT | CASSQDVTGVAFF
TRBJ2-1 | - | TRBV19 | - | TGTGCCAGTAGTAGAGTCCCAGCGAGCTCCTACAATGAGCAGTTCTTC | CASSRVPASSYNEQFF